This T cell receptor beta chain was sequenced for a study of PD-L1 blockade in urothelial cancer. Whole-study context: About nine tenths of the roughly 29 patients comprised males who had bladder-origin urothelial cancer. A median of 141,255 T cells was found in the blood samples. The analyses of blood took place 3 weeks (second dose) and 6 weeks after treatment start.

In each PCR, synthetic TCR analog templates were spiked in. Here immunoSEQ multiplex PCR was the method, and the copy in TCRdb shows in-frame clones only, minus some. The sample contains 40,000 to 45,000 clones, roughly 86% of which appear only once. Trimming pared 5 bases from V and 7 bases from J, leaving 20 bases between. Germline values: CDR1 SEHNR, CDR2 FQNEAQ (reference sequence). The CDR3 consists of 16 residues. Sequenced here: PBMCs, sampled around atezolizumab (anti-PD-L1) treatment. J is TRBJ1-4 and V is TRBV7-9; D remains unclear. This sequence originates from a man in his sixties or seventies with urothelial cancer. The CDR3 nucleotides read TGTGCCAGCAGCGTAGGGTTGGCAGTCGAAGTTGAAAAACTGTTTTTT. The encoded protein is CASSVGLAVEVEKLFF.